A single sample is the source of the 17 T cell receptor beta chains below, sequenced in a study of cytomegalovirus exposure and HLA in healthy donors. The PCR had 60 Vbeta and 13 Jbeta primers. Profiled with immunoSEQ multiplex PCR; TCRdb holds only in-frame clones, not every one. The table has about 150,000 clones, about two thirds seen once; the top ten hold about 10%. The sequenced material came from PBMCs. Every receptor here comes from a man under 40 in good health and CMV-seropositive.

This chain joins TRBV10-3 and TRBJ2-7; 9 positions match TRBD2. CDR1 is ENHRY and CDR2 is SYGVKD in the germline V gene. CDR3 length: 13 amino acids. J lost 2 bases, V lost 10 bases, and 6 bases had no gene match. The CDR3 DNA reads TGTGCCACTAAGGGACTAGCAACCTACGAGCAGTACTTC. Its protein is CATKGLATYEQYF.

As DNA, the CDR3 is TGTGCCGGCACCAGCGGGAGCCTCTCCTACGAGCAGTACTTC. Its protein product is CAGTSGSLSYEQYF. The chain carries TRBV2 and TRBJ2-7, with 8 bases matching TRBD2. The CDR3 length is 14 residues. Germline trimming cut 11 bases from V and 0 bases from J; bases unmatched to any gene: 9. CDR1 and CDR2 (germline): SNHLY, FYNNEI.

This sequence joins TRBV5-1 and TRBJ1-4; 10 positions match TRBD1. CDR1 SGHRS and CDR2 YFSETQ come from the germline V gene. The CDR3 runs to 15 residues. Trimming cost V 0 bases and J 10 bases; bases outside gene matches: 6. The CDR3 protein is CASSLEGQGLGKLFF. CDR3 nucleotides: TGCGCCAGCAGCTTGGAGGGACAGGGGCTTGGAAAACTGTTTTTT.

The chain carries TRBV5-1 and TRBJ2-7, with TRBD2 identical over 7 bases. This CDR3 contains 16 residues. Per the germline V gene, CDR1 is SGHRS and CDR2 is YFSETQ. The ends lost 3 bases at V and 4 bases at J; junction bases unmatched: 13. In nucleotides, the CDR3 is TGCGCCAGCAGCTGGGGACTGGCGGGAGCGTCGTACGAGCAGTACTTC. This translates into CASSWGLAGASYEQYF.

This clone was found a few times. The chain carries TRBV30 and TRBJ2-3; TRBD1 matches 7 bases. This CDR3 region has 14 residues. V was clipped by 4 bases and J by 3 bases; unmatched bases: 7. From germline, CDR1 is GTSNPN and CDR2 SVGIG (reference sequence). The CDR3 is CAWNQGVRTDTQYF. In DNA form, the CDR3 reads TGTGCCTGGAACCAGGGGGTAAGGACAGATACGCAGTATTTT.

The chain links TRBV23-1 to TRBJ2-7; tentative D call: TRBD2 (6 bases). TRBV23-1 is annotated as an ORF whose role is uncertain. V was trimmed by 5 bases and J by 1 base, leaving 18 bases between them. The CDR3 totals 16 residues. CDR3 nucleotide sequence: TGCGCCAGCAGTGGGCGGGCTGGGGGGAAATCCTACGAGCAGTACTTC. Amino acids: CASSGRAGGKSYEQYF.

This clone has just one count. V gene TRBV27 combines with J gene TRBJ2-5, with D maybe TRBD1 (6 bases). The end of the DNA aligns better with TRBJ2-7, so the J call may be wrong. The CDR3 length is 14 residues. CDR1 is MNHEY, CDR2 SMNVEV, per germline (reference sequence). CDR3 residues: CASSHAGEHYEQYF. CDR3 coding DNA: TGTGCCAGCAGTCACGCAGGGGAGCACTACGAGCAGTACTTC.

The rearrangement links TRBV6-1 to TRBJ2-7; D gene uncertain. Germline V gene sequence: CDR1 MNHNS, CDR2 SASEGT. The length of the CDR3 is 12 residues. CDR3 loop: CVSVPSLYEQYF. Written as DNA, the CDR3 is TGTGTTTCCGTCCCGAGCCTCTACGAGCAGTACTTC.

V is TRBV7-2 and J is TRBJ2-1, with 11 bases lining up with TRBD2. The CDR3 has 16 amino acids. V shed 5 bases, J shed 4 bases, and the junction held 7 bases outside the gene matches. CDR1 and CDR2 (germline): SGHTA, FQGNSA. The CDR3 loop is CASSLLGLAVYNEQFF. The CDR3 DNA is TGTGCCAGCAGCCTCCTGGGACTAGCGGTATACAATGAGCAGTTCTTC.

V gene TRBV10-1 combines with J gene TRBJ2-3; 9 nucleotides match TRBD1. Germline assignment: CDR1 WNHNN and CDR2 SYGVQD (reference sequence). This CDR3 contains 17 residues. J was trimmed by 3 bases and V by 0 bases; bases with no gene match: 7. DNA for the CDR3: TGCGCCAGCAGTGAGTCGGGACAGGGTCTCTCTACAGATACGCAGTATTTT. This gives the protein CASSESGQGLSTDTQYF.

DNA for the CDR3: TGCGCCAGCAGCTTGGGGGACAGGGGCACAGATACGCAGTATTTT. This translates into CASSLGDRGTDTQYF. This sequence joins TRBV5-1 and TRBJ2-3; TRBD1 aligns across 9 bases. The CDR3 runs to 15 residues. Germline values: CDR1 SGHRS, CDR2 YFSETQ. J lost 1 base, V lost 0 bases, and 0 bases had no gene match.

This chain connects TRBV7-6 to TRBJ2-7; 10 bases are a match to TRBD1. The CDR3 length is 14 residues. Per germline, CDR1 SGHVS and CDR2 FNYEAQ. V was pared by 6 bases and J by 2 bases, with 4 bases of the junction left unmatched. The CDR3 DNA follows: TGTGCCAGCAGTACGGGACAGGGGCCCTACGAGCAGTACTTC. This translates into CASSTGQGPYEQYF.

The chain carries TRBV10-3 and TRBJ2-5, with TRBD2 matching 7 bases. V lost 10 bases, J lost 1 base, and 12 bases stayed unmatched. The CDR3 covers 15 residues. The germline CDR1 and CDR2 sequences are ENHRY and SYGVKD. CDR3 sequence reads: CASAPVASGQETQYF. CDR3 bases: TGTGCCAGCGCGCCCGTCGCTAGCGGCCAAGAGACCCAGTACTTC.

The genes are TRBV28 and TRBJ2-1; weak D call: TRBD1 (6 bases). V was clipped by 3 bases and J by 4 bases, with 16 bases between them. CDR3 length: 16 amino acids. CDR1 is MDHEN, CDR2 SYDVKM, per germline. CDR3 amino acids: CASSFSTRGGYNEQFF. CDR3 coding DNA: TGTGCCAGCAGTTTTTCAACTAGAGGGGGTTACAATGAGCAGTTCTTC. The full variable domain, with the rest looked up from reference TRBV28 and TRBJ2-1, is DVKVTQSSRYLVKRTGEKVFLECVQDMDHENMFWYRQDPGLGLRLIYFSYDVKMKEKGDIPEGYSVSREKKERFSLILESASTNQTSMYLCASSFSTRGGYNEQFFGPGTRLTVL.

This clone was counted once. The chain combines TRBV18 with TRBJ2-5; D is perhaps TRBD1 (7 bases). V was clipped by 3 bases and J by 2 bases, with 13 bases between them. This CDR3 is built from 15 residues. The germline V gene has CDR1 KGHSH and CDR2 LQKENI. CDR3 DNA sequence: TGTGCCAGCTCACCGACCGCAGGGGGGCAAGAGACCCAGTACTTC. Protein product: CASSPTAGGQETQYF. The variable domain in full, completed from reference TRBV18 and TRBJ2-5, reads NAGVMQNPRHLVRRRGQEARLRCSPMKGHSHVYWYRQLPEEGLKFMVYLQKENIIDESGMPKERFSAEFPKEGPSILRIQQVVRGDSAAYFCASSPTAGGQETQYFGPGTRLLVL.

This clone was picked up one time. V gene TRBV7-9 combines with J gene TRBJ2-5; 7 nucleotides agree with TRBD2. The J segment lost 4 bases and the V segment lost 4 bases, leaving 18 bases of the junction unmatched. The CDR3 sequence is 18 residues long. The germline gives CDR1 SEHNR, CDR2 FQNEAQ (reference sequence). CDR3 loop: CASSSGRFSGLSSETQYF. As DNA, the CDR3 is TGTGCCAGCAGCTCCGGGAGGTTTAGCGGGCTTTCTTCAGAGACCCAGTACTTC.

In this sample, this clone turned up a few times. This chain joins TRBV7-3 and TRBJ2-2; TRBD2 agrees at 7 bases. Looked up from germline, CDR1 is SGHTA and CDR2 is FQGTGA. This CDR3 comprises 13 residues. V shed 2 bases and J 6 bases; nucleotides not matched to a gene: 0. The CDR3 nucleotides read TGTGCCAGCAGCTTAGGGGGGGCCGGGGAGCTGTTTTTT. It is translated as CASSLGGAGELFF.